This T cell receptor (beta chain) was sequenced in a study of cytomegalovirus exposure and HLA in healthy donors. Study-level results: According to the study, approximately 150 TCR beta chains were cytomegalovirus-associated. TCR beta V- and J-gene trimming was later associated with a missense DCLRE1C variant.

Comment on this clone: Its specificity is not known.

The PCR used 60 Vbeta and 13 Jbeta primers. The data were produced by immunoSEQ multiplex PCR, yet TCRdb's version contains in-frame clones alone and is incomplete. The sample holds about 100,000 clones, roughly 84% seen once. CDR3 length equals 12 residues. Germline lookup yields CDR1 SNHLY and CDR2 FYNNEI. J lost 8 bases, V lost 11 bases, and 6 bases had no gene match. The receptor comes from a woman aged 18-35 years in good health and CMV-seronegative. Sequenced: PBMCs. The chain recombines TRBV2 with TRBJ1-6; 7 bases fit TRBD1. CDR3 protein: CAGTGEYSPLHF. The DNA for the CDR3 is TGTGCCGGAACAGGGGAATATTCACCCCTCCACTTT.